This T cell receptor beta chain derives from a study of blood T cell repertoires in COVID-19 (dated by TCRdb to between 2020 and 2021). Background for the entire study: Samples covering the acute and convalescent phases of COVID-19 were provided by collaborators in the United States, Italy and Spain. Where HLA class I and class II types were available, the types were taken from metadata supplied by the sample provider, not from assay-based typing. A freely available public database, intended as a resource for researchers studying the immune response to SARS-CoV-2, is where the repertoires were released. Samples came from the ongoing ImmuneRACE study (first 160 participants) plus 1,254 subjects from 6 global collaborators. The sample metadata nearly always contained a de-identified subject ID, COVID-19 status, age in years and sex. The dataset comprised deeply sampled blood TCRbeta repertoires from subjects exposed to, actively infected with, or recovered from COVID-19. The prospective study material was composed of cDNA or gDNA derived from T cells, B-cell-depleted T cells, or PBMCs.

Summary of the overall study and its limitations: The quantity of clinical and demographic metadata differed by source and by participant and was supplied without curation.

Each collaborating institution followed its own protocols to collect whole blood in K2EDTA tubes. For TCRbeta analysis, collaborator samples were shipped as frozen whole blood, as isolated PBMCs, or as DNA extracted from either sample type. Germline trimming amounts to 4 bases on V and 6 bases on J, with 4 as the count of junction bases outside the gene matches. The CDR3 has 14 amino acids, counting the end cysteine and phenylalanine. Kept here is only the CDR3 DNA, which spans 42 bases and is read in frame from base 1. As encoded in the germline V gene, CDR1 is SGHTA while CDR2 is FQGTGA. The immunoSEQ Assay, a bias-controlled multiplex PCR, was used to amplify TCRbeta CDR3 regions from genomic DNA. For the original study's pipeline: The number of nucleated cells in each sample was estimated from the amplification of reference gene primers within the assay. To quantify the absolute abundance of each unique TCRbeta CDR3 rearrangement, sequence reads were collapsed and filtered. Productive Simpson clonality was computed per sample as the square root of Simpson's diversity index over productive rearrangements. TCRdb holds this immuneACCESS table with in-frame rearrangements only. Some clones are missing; in checked studies, unresolved V genes explain under half, and the rest has no known cause. That table furnishes V, J and clone size, whereas the DNA furnished D and trimming. Counted in this sample were roughly 260,000 clones; about 89% of them appeared once. 2% to 3% of the sample is in the top ten clones.

Turning to this clone: Its binding antigen is unknown. Base quality data are lacking; no much larger clone is found one base away.

The rearranged segments are TRBV7-3 and TRBJ1-4, with 8 junctional bases fitting TRBD1. This TCR was recovered from a woman in her 50s with acute or convalescent COVID-19. The material sequenced was peripheral blood. The DNA is TGTGCCAGCAGCTCGACAGGGGCGGATGAAAAACTGTTTTTT. Protein translation: CASSSTGADEKLFF. With the portions outside the CDR3 filled from the reference TRBV7-3 and TRBJ1-4 genes, the complete variable region becomes GAGVSQTPSNKVTEKGKYVELRCDPISGHTALYWYRQSLGQGPEFLIYFQGTGAADDSGLPNDRFFAVRPEGSVSTLKIQRTERGDSAVYLCASSSTGADEKLFFGSGTQLSVL.